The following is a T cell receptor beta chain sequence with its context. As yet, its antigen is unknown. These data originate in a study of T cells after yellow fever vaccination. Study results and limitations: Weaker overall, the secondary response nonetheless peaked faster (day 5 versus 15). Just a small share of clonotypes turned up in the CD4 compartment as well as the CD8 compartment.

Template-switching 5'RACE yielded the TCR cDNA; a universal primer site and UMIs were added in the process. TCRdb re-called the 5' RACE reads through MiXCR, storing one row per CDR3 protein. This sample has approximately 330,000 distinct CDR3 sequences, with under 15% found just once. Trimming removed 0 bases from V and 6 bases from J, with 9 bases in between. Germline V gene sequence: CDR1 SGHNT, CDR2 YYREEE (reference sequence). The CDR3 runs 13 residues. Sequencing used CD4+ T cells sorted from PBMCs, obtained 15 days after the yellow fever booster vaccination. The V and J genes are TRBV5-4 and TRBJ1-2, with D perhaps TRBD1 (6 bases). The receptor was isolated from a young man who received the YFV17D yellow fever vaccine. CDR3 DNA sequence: TGTGCCAGCAGCTTGGGAGGGGACAATGGCTACACCTTC. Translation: CASSLGGDNGYTF.